This T cell receptor (beta chain) came from a study of T cell responses to AZD1222 COVID-19 vaccine. Study observations and caveats: CD4 TCRs associated with vaccination spanned spike, dominating at 160-218 and 743-854. Variant regions that are unmutated are reportedly the target of nearly half of spike-specific TCRs.

About this clone: What it binds is unknown.

The germline V gene has CDR1 MDHEN and CDR2 SYDVKM. Trimming at V came to 7 bases and at J to 2 bases, leaving 4 bases not matched to a gene. This CDR3 comprises 13 residues. Libraries were prepared by immunoSEQ multiplex PCR; TCRdb keeps only in-frame clonotypes and omits some of them. The data hold more than 60,000 clones, with approximately 84% observed a single time. V is TRBV28 and J is TRBJ2-7; 8 bases map to TRBD1. This TCR was recovered from an adult in good health. The sequenced sample was peripheral blood, obtained on day 0 of AZD1222 vaccination. CDR3 sequence (DNA): TGTGCCAGCAAAAGGACAGGGACCTACGAGCAGTACTTC. Amino acids: CASKRTGTYEQYF.